The present TCR beta chain was sequenced within a study of neurological immune-mediated disorders. General study findings and limits: No link was found between any clinical or MRI feature and the multiple sclerosis repertoire cluster. Phylogenetic analysis grouped 18 of 34 multiple sclerosis patients' repertoires together, suggesting a possible repertoire signature.

A total of 2 million PBMCs stored at -80 degrees C provided the unsorted libraries. 5'RACE employing 10-nucleotide random UMIs yielded the cDNA. TCRdb passed the 5' RACE reads through MiXCR, listing each CDR3 protein once. The sample has roughly 90,000 distinct CDR3 sequences, roughly 3.5% seen once; the top ten hold about 2.9%. This clonotype was picked up many times. Antigen specificity is unknown. Trimming removed 5 bases from V and 0 bases from J, with 4 bases in between. This CDR3 comprises 12 residues. Germline V CDR1 and CDR2: SGHRS, YFSETQ. The receptor comes from a woman aged 50 to 60 with multiple sclerosis. This chain connects TRBV5-1 to TRBJ2-3; unclear D gene. The sequenced sample was PBMCs. CDR3 residues: CASSASTDTQYF. CDR3 nucleotides: TGCGCCAGCAGTGCGAGCACAGATACGCAGTATTTT.